Listed below are T cell receptor beta chains from one sample, sequenced in a study of tumor-infiltrating lymphocytes in primary liver carcinoma. From the multiplex PCR reads, TCRdb called clonotypes with MiXCR, one entry per CDR3 protein. The table records over 35,000 distinct CDR3 sequences, roughly four fifths of them present only once. Sequencing was done on a sample of liver tumor tissue from sampling region 4. These receptors all come from a man aged 40-49 years with primary liver carcinoma and hepatitis B virus infection. Both conserved end residues are part of each CDR3. Each record gives: V gene, clone size, J gene, D gene, CDR3 protein, CDR3 DNA. A D gene is named only where the DNA matches it firmly. Clone size is stated in some rows and not others, as once, few, many or a class when expanded.

TRBV28,-,TRBJ1-2,TRBD1,CACGQGNNVGGYTF,TGTGCCTGTGGACAGGGGAATAATGTGGGTGGCTACACCTTC
TRBV25-1,-,TRBJ2-2,-,CASSEIEANTGELFF,TGTGCCAGCAGTGAAATTGAGGCGAACACCGGGGAGCTGTTTTTT
TRBV4-2,-,TRBJ1-5,-,CASSQDRIGGISRQSRHF,TGTGCCAGCAGCCAAGATAGAATTGGTGGGATCTCCAGGCAGTCCCGGCATTTT
TRBV6-2/TRBV6-3,-,TRBJ2-1,TRBD2,CASSFLIEAWVLAGEGVNELFF,TGTGCCAGTAGTTTCCTGATTGAGGCGTGGGTTCTAGCGGGAGAAGGGGTCAATGAGCTGTTCTTC
TRBV12-3/TRBV12-4,-,TRBJ1-2,TRBD1,CASIPGQDFYVYTF,TGTGCCAGTATCCCGGGACAGGACTTCTATGTCTACACCTTC
TRBV6-5,-,TRBJ2-5,-,CARSYGAETHYF,TGTGCCAGGAGTTACGGGGCCGAGACCCACTACTTC
TRBV5-5,-,TRBJ2-3,TRBD2,CACSAEFSGRDAQYF,TGTGCCTGCAGCGCCGAATTTAGCGGGAGAGATGCGCAATATTTT
TRBV6-1,many,TRBJ1-5,-,CASSDKGSSNSNQPQHF,TGTGCCAGCAGTGACAAAGGGTCGTCAAATAGCAATCAGCCCCAGCATTTT
TRBV10-3,-,TRBJ1-5,-,CDISADRDGPQHF,TGTGACATCAGTGCCGATAGGGACGGGCCCCAGCATTTT
TRBV30,once,TRBJ2-3,TRBD2,CASGLTGGTDTQCF,TGTGCCTCCGGCCTTACGGGAGGCACAGATACGCAGTGTTTT
TRBV6-5,-,TRBJ2-6,-,CVCKEKPGHLRSGANFLIF,TGTGTCTGCAAGGAGAAACCGGGACACCTGAGATCTGGGGCCAACTTCCTGATTTTC
TRBV19,few,TRBJ1-1,TRBD1,CVSQGAALNEAFF,TGTGTCAGTCAGGGGGCCGCTTTGAACGAAGCTTTCTTT
TRBV5-1,few,TRBJ2-3,-,CASSFGLRLDTLTDTQYF,TGCGCCAGCAGCTTTGGACTCCGATTGGATACCCTAACAGATACGCAGTATTTT
TRBV20-1,many,TRBJ2-3,-,CSPQLSALDTRYF,TGCAGTCCCCAGCTATCGGCCCTAGATACGCGGTATTTT